The entry that follows covers one TCR beta chain sequence. Its antigen is not known. Germline V gene data show CDR1 as MNHEY and CDR2 as SVGAGI. CDR3 length: 14 amino acids. The V end was cut by 2 bases, the J end by 2 bases, with 10 bases between. Sorting from PBMCs produced CD4+ and CD8+ T cells. The entry originates in a study of CD8+ T cells in alopecia areata. The study's findings and limits: Clonality was higher in lesional than normal scalp, especially in alopecia totalis/universalis. With patients, TCR sharing proved less clear than in mice, a difference possibly related to HLA.

RNA, once extracted, was reverse transcribed into cDNA for use as the sequencing template. The table came from immunoSEQ multiplex PCR; TCRdb's copy has only in-frame clones and leaves some out. Of approximately 99,000 clones detected, approximately 63% appear once; the ten largest clones hold 20% to 25%. This receptor was obtained from a human donor in good health. V is TRBV6-5 and J is TRBJ2-7, with D possibly being TRBD2 (6 bases). The sample comprised CD8+ T cells sorted from blood. DNA for the CDR3: TGTGCCAGCAGTTACCCGACGGGGGCCTACGAGCAGTACTTC. As protein: CASSYPTGAYEQYF.